This TCR beta chain derives from a study of CD8 T cells in Susac syndrome. Findings and limits, study-wide: None of the CD4+ T cell repertoires in Susac syndrome showed clonal expansion.

Reverse transcription of roughly 0.5 to 1 ug RNA was performed with random hexamers. The CDR3 of TCR beta was amplified by immunoSEQ multiplex PCR across 54 Vbeta and 13 Jbeta. TCRdb re-called the immunoSEQ multiplex PCR reads with MiXCR, one entry per CDR3 protein. The sample consists of hundreds of thousands of distinct CDR3 sequences, about 94% of them appearing once. TCR beta sequencing covered blood CD8+ and CD4+ T cells. The authors negatively isolated CD8+ and CD4+ T cells and FACS-enriched TEMRA cells. This clonotype has a handful of counts. Its antigen is unidentified. The CDR3 spans 14 residues. Unmatched junction bases numbered 4, after V lost 6 bases and J lost 4 bases. Germline V gene data show CDR1 as LNHDA and CDR2 as SQIVND (reference sequence).

The sequenced material came from CD4+ T cells from PBMCs. The chain employs TRBV19 and TRBJ1-5, with TRBD1 matching 9 bases. The TCR sequence derives from a human donor with Susac syndrome. This CDR3 is CASRGTGSNQPQHF. As DNA, the CDR3 is TGTGCCAGTAGGGGGACAGGGAGTAATCAGCCCCAGCATTTT.